This T cell receptor (beta chain) comes out of a study of T-cell reconstitution after alpha-beta-depleted transplantation in children. This clonotype has at least ten counts. Its target is unknown. CDR3 length: 14 amino acids. V was clipped by 8 bases and J by 5 bases, with 18 bases between them. Germline lookup yields CDR1 PRHDT and CDR2 FYEKMQ (reference sequence). TCRbeta library preparation incorporated unique molecular identifiers. A single record per CDR3 protein comes from TCRdb applying MiXCR to the PCR reads. This sample carries almost 500,000 distinct CDR3 sequences, roughly 10% of them seen once, and the ten largest clones take about 2.1%. Regarding the study as a whole: Once a year had passed after transplant, T-cell counts and diversity came mostly from newly produced T cells. The high TCRbeta diversity at day 60 in some patients came from surviving recipient T cells and thymic progenitors. Reportedly, roughly two months post-transplant, alpha-beta T cells arose from several hundred expanded graft clones.

The chain employs TRBV13 and TRBJ2-5; D remains ambiguous. The sequence derives from a child aged 2 to 10 with inherited bone marrow failure, due to receive a stem cell transplant. Specimen: PBMCs, collected before TCRalphabeta/CD19-depleted stem cell transplant. The CDR3 sequence: CASLRADPEETQYF. CDR3 sequence (DNA): TGTGCCAGCTTAAGGGCAGACCCGGAGGAGACCCAGTACTTC.